These T cell receptor beta chains were read from a single sample in a study of T cells in Graves' hyperthyroidism and ophthalmopathy. Using its own MiXCR run on the multiplex PCR reads, TCRdb lists one record per CDR3 protein. The sample holds more than 300,000 distinct CDR3 sequences, about 18% seen once. Input material: blood. These receptors all come from a man between 18 and 29 years old with Graves' ophthalmopathy. Each CDR3 is given with its conserved first and last residue. The D gene is left open where the match is weak. A clone size is listed for some rows: how often the clone was seen (once, few, many), or a class if it is expanded.

TRBJ2-3 many TRBV7-2 . TGTGCCAGCAGCACGGGGGCCCACACGGATACGCAGTATTTT CASSTGAHTDTQYF
TRBJ1-5 many TRBV7-6 . TGTGCCAGCAGCCCGAACGTGGGCGGTGATCAGCCCCAGCATTTT CASSPNVGGDQPQHF
TRBJ2-7 . TRBV29-1 TRBD2 TGCAGCGTTGGGACTAGCGGGGGGGCCTACGAGCAGTACTTC CSVGTSGGAYEQYF
TRBJ2-5 . TRBV5-1 . TGCGCCAGCAGCTTGGGGACAGAACAAGAGACCCAGTACTTC CASSLGTEQETQYF
TRBJ1-5 . TRBV9 . TGTGCCAGCAGCGCTGGGCAGGGAAACAATCAGCCCCAGCATTTT CASSAGQGNNQPQHF
TRBJ2-7 few TRBV15 TRBD1 TGTGCCACCAGCGGGGGACAGGGGGAGGGCGAGCAGTACTTC CATSGGQGEGEQYF
TRBJ1-1 many TRBV29-1 . TGCAGCGTTGTCCTGGTAGTGGACACTGAAGCTTTCTTT CSVVLVVDTEAFF
TRBJ2-7 many TRBV4-1 . TGCGCCAGCAGCCAAGAAGGGACTTTAGCCCTCGAGCAGTACTTC CASSQEGTLALEQYF
TRBJ2-7 . TRBV7-9 TRBD2 TGTGCCAGCAGTCGGGACTCTAGCGGGGGGCAAGGAGGCTACGAGCAGTACTTC CASSRDSSGGQGGYEQYF
TRBJ1-1 few TRBV25-1 . TGTGCCAGCAGTGAATATGGCAGGAACACTGAAGCTTTCTTT CASSEYGRNTEAFF
TRBJ2-1 many TRBV2 TRBD1 TGTGCCAGCAGTTCCAGCCCTCCTGACAGGGGGGACGACAATGAGCAGTTCTTC CASSSSPPDRGDDNEQFF
TRBJ1-1 few TRBV19 . TGTGCCAGTAGTGCTCGGACAGAGGGAGGCACTGAAGCTTTCTTT CASSARTEGGTEAFF
TRBJ1-5 many TRBV18 . TGTGCCAGCTCACCGGGGGTTTCTCAGCCCCAGCATTTT CASSPGVSQPQHF
TRBJ2-7 few TRBV4-1 . TGCGCCAGCAGCCAAGATGCCCTGAACGAGCAGTACTTC CASSQDALNEQYF
TRBJ2-4 few TRBV29-1 . TGCAGCGTTGAAGAAGGAGTGGGGACACGGTTAGCCAAAAACATTCAGTACTTC CSVEEGVGTRLAKNIQYF
TRBJ2-2 few TRBV5-4 . TGTGCCAGCAGCGCAGAGAACACCGGGGAGCTGTTTTTT CASSAENTGELFF
TRBJ2-7 . TRBV28 . TGTGCCAGCAGTTTCTCGTTGGGACCGGGACTCTACGAGCAGTACTTC CASSFSLGPGLYEQYF
TRBJ1-2 few TRBV9 . TGTGCCAGCAGCGGGAGGAACAGCGTACCTAACTATGGCTACACCTTC CASSGRNSVPNYGYTF
TRBJ2-7 few TRBV4-1 . TGCGCCAGCAGCCAAGTCGCGTCCGACTACGACCAGTACTTC CASSQVASDYDQYF
TRBJ1-5 few TRBV7-2 . TGTGCCAGCAGCTTATTTACGGGCAATCAGCCCCAGCATTTT CASSLFTGNQPQHF
TRBJ2-7 few TRBV9 . TGTGCCAGCAGGGGATCGACGGAATCCTCCTACGAGCAGTACTTC CASRGSTESSYEQYF
TRBJ2-1 many TRBV7-2 . TGTGCCAGCAGCCCAGCTCCGGGCTCCTACAATGAGCAGTTCTTC CASSPAPGSYNEQFF
TRBJ2-2 many TRBV2 . TGTGCCAGCATGGGACGGACGAACACCGGGGAGCTGTTTTTT CASMGRTNTGELFF
TRBJ2-7 . TRBV7-2 . TGTGCCAGCATCCCCAGGGGCGGGGGCCACACACCCTACGAGCAGTACTTC CASIPRGGGHTPYEQYF
TRBJ2-4 few TRBV20-1 . TGCAGTGCTAGAATCAGTCTAGCCAAAAACATTCAGTACTTC CSARISLAKNIQYF
TRBJ1-4 many TRBV5-6 . TGTGCCAGCAGCGGCGGGGGATTAAAACTGTTTTTT CASSGGGLKLFF
TRBJ2-1 . TRBV28 . TGTGCCAGCAGCCCACTAGGAAGCAATGAGCAGTTCTTC CASSPLGSNEQFF
TRBJ2-1 many TRBV5-1 . TGCGCCAGCAGCTTGGGAGTAGGGAATGAGCAGTTCTTC CASSLGVGNEQFF
TRBJ1-1 . TRBV5-1 . TGCGCCAGCAGCTTTGAGAACAGCAACACTGAAGCTTTCTTT CASSFENSNTEAFF
TRBJ1-2 few TRBV12-3/TRBV12-4 . TGTGCCAGCACCCGACAGGCATCCTATGGCTACACCTTC CASTRQASYGYTF
TRBJ2-2 . TRBV29-1 . TGCAGCGTTGAAGATCAACTCGACCCCGGGGAGCTGTTTTTT CSVEDQLDPGELFF
TRBJ1-6 many TRBV5-1 . TGCGCCAGCAGCTTGGCCAGAGGTTACAATTCACCCCTCCACTTT CASSLARGYNSPLHF
TRBJ2-3 . TRBV27 . TGTGCCAGCAGTTTATCATCGGGAAACACAGATACGCAGTATTTT CASSLSSGNTDTQYF
TRBJ1-1 many TRBV3-1 . TGTGCCAGCAGCCAAGTAACTGGCCGAATGAACACTGAAGCTTTCTTT CASSQVTGRMNTEAFF
TRBJ1-6 few TRBV7-3 . TGTGCCAGCAGCTTAGGCCAGGGGACGGATTCACCCCTCCACTTT CASSLGQGTDSPLHF
TRBJ2-1 . TRBV14 . TGTGCCAGCAGCCAACCGGGGCGCGTAACCTCCTACAATGAGCAGTTCTTC CASSQPGRVTSYNEQFF
TRBJ1-5 many TRBV6-1 . TGTGCCAGCAGTGCCCTAGGGGGTCAGCCCCAGCATTTT CASSALGGQPQHF
TRBJ2-3 many TRBV28 TRBD1 TGTGCCAGCAGTTTTCCCAGGGGGCGCAGCACAGATACGCAGTATTTT CASSFPRGRSTDTQYF
TRBJ1-2 . TRBV28 . TGTGCCAGCTCACTCTTGAACTTGGACCCCGAGGACTATGGCTACACCTTC CASSLLNLDPEDYGYTF
TRBJ1-2 many TRBV24-1 TRBD1 TGTGCCACCAGTGTCGGGGGGACAGATGGCTACACCTTC CATSVGGTDGYTF
TRBJ1-1 few TRBV7-9 TRBD1 TGTGCCAGCAGCTTGGACAGGGGGCGCGACACTGAAGCTTTCTTT CASSLDRGRDTEAFF
TRBJ2-1 many TRBV12-3/TRBV12-4 TRBD1 TGTGCCAGCAGTCCCGCCGGGACAGGCTACAATGAGCAGTTCTTC CASSPAGTGYNEQFF
TRBJ1-1 many TRBV2 . TGTGCCAGCAGACCCAAGGACCGAGACGAAGCTTTCTTT CASRPKDRDEAFF
TRBJ1-6 many TRBV12-3/TRBV12-4 . TGTGCCAGCAGTTTGCGGGCAGGGGACTCACCCCTCCACTTT CASSLRAGDSPLHF
TRBJ2-3 few TRBV5-1 . TGCGCCAGCAGCACTCGGGGCATGGATACGCAGTATTTT CASSTRGMDTQYF
TRBJ2-1 . TRBV20-1 TRBD1 TGCAGTGCGCGGAAGGGGGCAGGCTACAATGAGCAGTTCTTC CSARKGAGYNEQFF
TRBJ2-3 many TRBV11-2 . TGTGCCAGTAGGGAAAGCGGGCTGTTCACAGATACGCAGTATTTT CASRESGLFTDTQYF
TRBJ2-7 few TRBV7-8 . TGTGCCAGCAGTCCAATGACAGGCTCCTACGAGCAGTACTTC CASSPMTGSYEQYF
TRBJ2-5 many TRBV12-3/TRBV12-4 . TGTGCCAGCAGAATAGTCGGGGCGGCGATGGGAGGGACCCAGTACTTC CASRIVGAAMGGTQYF
TRBJ2-7 many TRBV3-1 TRBD2 TGTGCCAGCAGCCGCAGCGGGGGGCCCACTTACGAGCAGTACTTC CASSRSGGPTYEQYF